These T cell receptor beta chains were read from a single sample in a study of PD-L1 blockade in urothelial cancer. Clones were read by immunoSEQ multiplex PCR, and TCRdb kept only the in-frame ones, dropping some. The data contain about 80,000 clones, 87% of them singletons. The sample here was PBMCs, taken around atezolizumab (anti-PD-L1) treatment. Receptor source: a woman aged 65 to 85 with urothelial cancer. The CDR3 runs from the conserved cysteine through the conserved F or W. The D gene is left open where the match is weak. Clone size is stated in some rows and not others, as once, few, many or a class when expanded.

d_call: .
clone_size: .
v_call: TRBV10-2
j_call: TRBJ1-6
cdr3_aa: CASSESTGSPLHF
cdr3_nt: TGCGCCAGCAGTGAGTCGACGGGGTCACCCCTCCACTTT

d_call: .
clone_size: .
v_call: TRBV18
j_call: TRBJ1-1
cdr3_aa: CASSQLGGANTEAFF
cdr3_nt: TGTGCCAGCTCACAACTTGGGGGGGCGAACACTGAAGCTTTCTTT

d_call: TRBD1
clone_size: .
v_call: TRBV19
j_call: TRBJ2-3
cdr3_aa: CASSSPDRGGTDTQYF
cdr3_nt: TGTGCCAGTAGTTCACCGGACAGGGGGGGAACAGATACGCAGTATTTT

d_call: .
clone_size: once
v_call: TRBV4-1
j_call: TRBJ1-4
cdr3_aa: CASSQDAGLGEKLFF
cdr3_nt: TGCGCCAGCAGCCAAGATGCGGGGCTTGGGGAAAAACTGTTTTTT

d_call: .
clone_size: .
v_call: TRBV18
j_call: TRBJ1-2
cdr3_aa: CASSPYARQGRGYTF
cdr3_nt: TGTGCCAGCTCACCCTACGCTAGGCAGGGGCGAGGCTACACCTTC

d_call: TRBD1
clone_size: .
v_call: TRBV29-1
j_call: TRBJ2-4
cdr3_aa: CSVTGKTKNIQYF
cdr3_nt: TGCAGCGTGACAGGGAAAACCAAAAACATTCAGTACTTC

d_call: .
clone_size: .
v_call: TRBV5-1
j_call: TRBJ1-2
cdr3_aa: CASSRAGTKNYGYTF
cdr3_nt: TGCGCCAGCAGCCGCGCCGGGACAAAAAACTATGGCTACACCTTC

d_call: .
clone_size: .
v_call: TRBV19
j_call: TRBJ1-2
cdr3_aa: CASSMVEGAGYTF
cdr3_nt: TGTGCCAGTAGTATGGTTGAAGGGGCTGGCTACACCTTC

d_call: .
clone_size: .
v_call: TRBV30
j_call: TRBJ2-5
cdr3_aa: CAWSAGVLVAGLETQYF
cdr3_nt: TGTGCCTGGAGTGCTGGGGTGTTGGTGGCGGGCCTAGAGACCCAGTACTTC

d_call: TRBD1
clone_size: .
v_call: TRBV19
j_call: TRBJ1-2
cdr3_aa: CASNRGGGQGNEGGYTF
cdr3_nt: TGTGCCAGTAACCGAGGTGGCGGACAGGGGAATGAAGGGGGCTACACCTTC

d_call: .
clone_size: .
v_call: TRBV9
j_call: TRBJ1-1
cdr3_aa: CASSEIRGGYTEAFF
cdr3_nt: TGTGCCAGCAGCGAGATTCGAGGGGGATACACTGAAGCTTTCTTT

d_call: .
clone_size: .
v_call: TRBV29-1
j_call: TRBJ1-2
cdr3_aa: CSVVATGGYGYTF
cdr3_nt: TGCAGCGTTGTGGCTACCGGGGGTTATGGCTACACCTTC

d_call: TRBD1
clone_size: .
v_call: TRBV6-6
j_call: TRBJ2-1
cdr3_aa: CASSYFRDRGNEQFF
cdr3_nt: TGTGCCAGCAGTTACTTCCGGGACAGGGGCAATGAGCAGTTCTTC

d_call: TRBD1
clone_size: .
v_call: TRBV11-2
j_call: TRBJ2-7
cdr3_aa: CASSRTGTGIYEQYF
cdr3_nt: TGTGCCAGCAGCCGTACCGGGACAGGGATCTACGAGCAGTACTTC

d_call: TRBD1
clone_size: .
v_call: TRBV28
j_call: TRBJ2-7
cdr3_aa: CASRGQGAEHEQYF
cdr3_nt: TGTGCCAGCAGGGGGCAGGGGGCTGAACACGAGCAGTACTTC

d_call: .
clone_size: .
v_call: TRBV28
j_call: TRBJ2-1
cdr3_aa: CASSLWGAPLRYNEQFF
cdr3_nt: TGTGCCAGCAGTTTATGGGGGGCACCCCTCCGCTACAATGAGCAGTTCTTC

d_call: TRBD2
clone_size: .
v_call: TRBV7-3
j_call: TRBJ2-1
cdr3_aa: CASSPLPIAGGSYNEQFF
cdr3_nt: TGTGCCAGCAGCCCGCTACCCATAGCGGGAGGGTCCTACAATGAGCAGTTCTTC

d_call: TRBD1
clone_size: .
v_call: TRBV28
j_call: TRBJ2-2
cdr3_aa: CASSRVSTGGGELFF
cdr3_nt: TGTGCCAGCAGCCGAGTCTCCACAGGGGGCGGGGAGCTGTTTTTT

d_call: TRBD2
clone_size: .
v_call: TRBV29-1
j_call: TRBJ2-3
cdr3_aa: CSVQREALTDTQYF
cdr3_nt: TGCAGCGTCCAGCGGGAGGCCCTTACAGATACGCAGTATTTT

d_call: .
clone_size: .
v_call: TRBV5-1
j_call: TRBJ2-7
cdr3_aa: CASSLVDSKRYEQYF
cdr3_nt: TGCGCCAGCAGCTTGGTCGACAGTAAAAGGTACGAGCAGTACTTC

d_call: .
clone_size: .
v_call: TRBV19
j_call: TRBJ1-3
cdr3_aa: CASIPTDDHSGNTIYF
cdr3_nt: TGTGCCAGTATCCCGACAGATGACCACTCTGGAAACACCATATATTTT

d_call: TRBD1
clone_size: .
v_call: TRBV2
j_call: TRBJ1-5
cdr3_aa: CASSGDSYSNQPQHF
cdr3_nt: TGTGCCAGCAGTGGGGACAGCTATAGCAATCAGCCCCAGCATTTT

d_call: TRBD1
clone_size: .
v_call: TRBV23-1
j_call: TRBJ1-1
cdr3_aa: CASSQSDRGLSNWSTEAFF
cdr3_nt: TGCGCCAGCAGTCAATCGGACAGGGGGCTCTCGAATTGGAGCACTGAAGCTTTCTTT

d_call: .
clone_size: .
v_call: TRBV5-4
j_call: TRBJ1-2
cdr3_aa: CASSEVSGGYGYTF
cdr3_nt: TGTGCCAGCAGCGAAGTCTCGGGGGGCTATGGCTACACCTTC

d_call: .
clone_size: .
v_call: TRBV28
j_call: TRBJ2-3
cdr3_aa: CASSLGGLGTDTQYF
cdr3_nt: TGTGCCAGCAGTTTGGGGGGATTGGGCACAGATACGCAGTATTTT

d_call: .
clone_size: .
v_call: TRBV20-1
j_call: TRBJ2-7
cdr3_aa: CSALGSYEQYF
cdr3_nt: TGCAGTGCTCTGGGGAGCTACGAGCAGTACTTC

d_call: .
clone_size: .
v_call: TRBV18
j_call: TRBJ1-1
cdr3_aa: CASSPAGEAFF
cdr3_nt: TGTGCCAGCTCACCCGCAGGTGAAGCTTTCTTT

d_call: TRBD1
clone_size: .
v_call: TRBV11-2
j_call: TRBJ1-1
cdr3_aa: CASSLAPGQGEAFF
cdr3_nt: TGTGCCAGCAGCTTAGCCCCGGGACAGGGGGAAGCTTTCTTT

d_call: TRBD2
clone_size: .
v_call: TRBV5-1
j_call: TRBJ2-3
cdr3_aa: CASSPKREGGDTQYF
cdr3_nt: TGCGCCAGCAGCCCAAAGCGGGAGGGAGGAGATACGCAGTATTTT

d_call: TRBD1
clone_size: .
v_call: TRBV9
j_call: TRBJ2-2
cdr3_aa: CASSRTGGFSGELFF
cdr3_nt: TGTGCCAGCTCCCGGACAGGGGGTTTCAGCGGGGAGCTGTTTTTT

d_call: TRBD1
clone_size: .
v_call: TRBV6-1
j_call: TRBJ2-7
cdr3_aa: CASSPPGQTSYEQYF
cdr3_nt: TGTGCCAGCAGTCCCCCGGGACAGACTTCCTACGAGCAGTACTTC